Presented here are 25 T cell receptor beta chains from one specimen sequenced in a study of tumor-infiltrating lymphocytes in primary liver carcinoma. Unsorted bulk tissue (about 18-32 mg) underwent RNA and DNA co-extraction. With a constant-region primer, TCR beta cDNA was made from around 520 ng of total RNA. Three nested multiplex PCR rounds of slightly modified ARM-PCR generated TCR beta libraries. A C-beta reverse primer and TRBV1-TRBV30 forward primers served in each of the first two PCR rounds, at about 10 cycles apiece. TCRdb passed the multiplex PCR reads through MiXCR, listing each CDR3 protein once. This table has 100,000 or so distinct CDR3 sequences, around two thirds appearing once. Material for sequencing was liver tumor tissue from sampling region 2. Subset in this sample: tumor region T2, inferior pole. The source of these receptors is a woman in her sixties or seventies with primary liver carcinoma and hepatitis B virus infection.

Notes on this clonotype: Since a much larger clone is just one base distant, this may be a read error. The chain's CDR3 is CACSLSGQGAYNEQFF. The CDR3 bases are TGTGCCTGCAGCTTGTCGGGGCAGGGGGCCTACAATGAGCAGTTCTTC. The V call is TRBV5-6, the J call TRBJ2-1; 7 bases line up with TRBD1. This CDR3 contains 16 residues. Looked up from germline, CDR1 is SGHDT and CDR2 is YYEEEE.

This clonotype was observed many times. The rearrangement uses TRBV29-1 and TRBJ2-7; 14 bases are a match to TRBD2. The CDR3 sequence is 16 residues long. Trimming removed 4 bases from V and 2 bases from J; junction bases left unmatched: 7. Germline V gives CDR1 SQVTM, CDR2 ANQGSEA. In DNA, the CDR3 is TGCAGCGTTGCGGGACTAGCGGGAGTGAGTGCCTACGAGCAGTACTTC. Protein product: CSVAGLAGVSAYEQYF.

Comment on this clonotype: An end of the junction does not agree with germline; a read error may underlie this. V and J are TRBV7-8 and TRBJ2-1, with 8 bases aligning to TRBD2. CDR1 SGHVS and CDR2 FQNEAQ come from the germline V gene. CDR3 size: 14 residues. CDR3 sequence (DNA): TGTGCAAGCAGCCCCTGGACTAGCTCCAATGAGCAGTTCTTC. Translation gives CASSPWTSSNEQFF.

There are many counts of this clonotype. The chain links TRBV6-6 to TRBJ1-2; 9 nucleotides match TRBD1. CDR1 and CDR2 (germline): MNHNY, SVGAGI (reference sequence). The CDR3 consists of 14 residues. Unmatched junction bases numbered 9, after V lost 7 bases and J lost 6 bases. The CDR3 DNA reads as TGTGCCAGCAACAACCCGGGACAGGGCGATGGCTACACCTTC. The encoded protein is CASNNPGQGDGYTF.

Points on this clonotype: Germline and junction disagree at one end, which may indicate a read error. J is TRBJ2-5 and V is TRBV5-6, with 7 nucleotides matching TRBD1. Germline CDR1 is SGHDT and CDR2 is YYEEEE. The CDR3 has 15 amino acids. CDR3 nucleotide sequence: TGTGCCAGCACCTTGACAGGGAGTATTCAAGAGACCCAGTACTTC. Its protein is CASTLTGSIQETQYF.

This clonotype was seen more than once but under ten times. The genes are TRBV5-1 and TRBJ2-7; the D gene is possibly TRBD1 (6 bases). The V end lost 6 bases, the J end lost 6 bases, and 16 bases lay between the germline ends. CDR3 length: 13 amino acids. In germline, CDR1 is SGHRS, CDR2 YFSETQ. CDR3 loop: CASKGDLRGEQYF. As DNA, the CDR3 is TGCGCCAGCAAGGGGGACCTACGGGGCGAGCAGTACTTC.

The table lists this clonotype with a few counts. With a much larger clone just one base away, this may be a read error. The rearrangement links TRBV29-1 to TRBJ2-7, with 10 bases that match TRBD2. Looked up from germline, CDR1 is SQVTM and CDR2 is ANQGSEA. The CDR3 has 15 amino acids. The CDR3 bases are TGCAACGTTGAACGGGGTAGCGGGAGGTTCGACGAGCAGTACTTC. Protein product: CNVERGSGRFDEQYF.

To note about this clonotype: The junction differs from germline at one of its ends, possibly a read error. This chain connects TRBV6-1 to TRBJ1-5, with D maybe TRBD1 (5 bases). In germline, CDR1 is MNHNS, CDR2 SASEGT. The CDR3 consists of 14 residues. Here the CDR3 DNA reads TGTGCCAGCAGGGAGCGGGCCACGGGGCAGCCCCAGCATTTC. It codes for CASRERATGQPQHF.

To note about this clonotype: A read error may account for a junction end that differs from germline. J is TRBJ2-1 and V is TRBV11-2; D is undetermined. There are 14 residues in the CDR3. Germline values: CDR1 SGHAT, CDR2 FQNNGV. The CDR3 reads CASSLEQTNNEQFF. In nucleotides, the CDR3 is TGCGCCAGTAGCTTAGAACAGACGAACAATGAGCAGTTCTTC. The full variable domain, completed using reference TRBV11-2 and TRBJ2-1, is EAGVAQSPRYKIIEKRQSVAFWCNPISGHATLYWYQQILGQGPKLLIQFQNNGVVDDSQLPKDRFSAERLKGVDSTLKIQPAKLEDSAVYLCASSLEQTNNEQFFGPGTRLTVL.

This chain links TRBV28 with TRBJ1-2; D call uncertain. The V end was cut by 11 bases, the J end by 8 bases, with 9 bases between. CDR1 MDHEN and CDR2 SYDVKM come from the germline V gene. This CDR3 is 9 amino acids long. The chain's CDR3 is CAAGRGYTF. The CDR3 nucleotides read TGTGCCGCCGGACGGGGCTACACCTTC.

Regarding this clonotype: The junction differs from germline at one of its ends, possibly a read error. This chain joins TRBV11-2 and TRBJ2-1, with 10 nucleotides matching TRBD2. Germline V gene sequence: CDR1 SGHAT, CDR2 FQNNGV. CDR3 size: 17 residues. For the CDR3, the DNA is TGTGCCAGCAACTTAGGTCTGGTAGCGGGAGGACCGAATGACCAGTTCTTC. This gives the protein CASNLGLVAGGPNDQFF.

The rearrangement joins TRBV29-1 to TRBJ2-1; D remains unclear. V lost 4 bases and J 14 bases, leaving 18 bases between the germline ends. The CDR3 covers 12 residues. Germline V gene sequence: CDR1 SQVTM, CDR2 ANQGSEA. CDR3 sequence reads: CSVGPGHGEKFF. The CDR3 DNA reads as TGCAGCGTTGGCCCAGGCCACGGCGAGAAGTTCTTC.

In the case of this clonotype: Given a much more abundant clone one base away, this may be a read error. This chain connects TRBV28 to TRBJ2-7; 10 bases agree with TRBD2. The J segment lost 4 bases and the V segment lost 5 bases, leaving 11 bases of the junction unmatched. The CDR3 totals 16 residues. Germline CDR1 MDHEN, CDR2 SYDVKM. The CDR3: CASSVGGAGGHYEQYF. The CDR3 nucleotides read TGTGCCAGCAGTGTTGGGGGAGCGGGAGGGCATTACGAGCAGTACTTC.

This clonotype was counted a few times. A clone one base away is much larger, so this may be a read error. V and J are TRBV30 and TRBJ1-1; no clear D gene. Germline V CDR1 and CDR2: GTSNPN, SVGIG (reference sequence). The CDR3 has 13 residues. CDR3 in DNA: TGTGCCTGGAGTAGGCAGGAGAACGCTGAAGCTTTCTTT. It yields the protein CAWSRQENAEAFF.

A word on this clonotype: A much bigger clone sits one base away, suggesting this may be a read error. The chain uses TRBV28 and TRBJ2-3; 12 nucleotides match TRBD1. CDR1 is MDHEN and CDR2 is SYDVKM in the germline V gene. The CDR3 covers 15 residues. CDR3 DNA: TGTGCCAGCAGCACCCCGGGACAGGGGGCAGATACGCAGTGTTTT. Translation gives CASSTPGQGADTQCF.

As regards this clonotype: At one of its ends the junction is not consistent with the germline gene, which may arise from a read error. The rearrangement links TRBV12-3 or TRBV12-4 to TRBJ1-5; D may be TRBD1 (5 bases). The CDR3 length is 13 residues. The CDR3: CASSLTEDQSQHF. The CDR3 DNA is TGTGCCAGCAGTCTGACAGAAGATCAGTCCCAGCATTTT.

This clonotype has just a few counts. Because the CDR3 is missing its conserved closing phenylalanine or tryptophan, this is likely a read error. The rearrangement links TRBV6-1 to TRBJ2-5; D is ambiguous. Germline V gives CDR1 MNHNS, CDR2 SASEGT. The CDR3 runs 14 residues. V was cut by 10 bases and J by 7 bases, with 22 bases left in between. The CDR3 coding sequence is TGTGCCATCCCCTCCCTGTGGTTTTTGGGGACCCAGTACTCC. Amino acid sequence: CAIPSLWFLGTQYS.

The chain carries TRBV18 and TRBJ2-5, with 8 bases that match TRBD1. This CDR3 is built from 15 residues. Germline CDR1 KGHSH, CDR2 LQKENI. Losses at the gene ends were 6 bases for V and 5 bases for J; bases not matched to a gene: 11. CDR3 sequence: CASSIRQGQGETQYF. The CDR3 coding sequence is TGTGCCAGCTCCATACGACAGGGGCAAGGGGAGACCCAGTACTTC.

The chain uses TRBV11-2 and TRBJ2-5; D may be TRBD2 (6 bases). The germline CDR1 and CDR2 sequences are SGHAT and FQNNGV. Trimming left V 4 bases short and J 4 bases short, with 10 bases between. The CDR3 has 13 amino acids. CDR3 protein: CASSSYSGETQYF. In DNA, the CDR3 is TGTGCCAGCAGCTCGTATAGCGGAGAGACCCAGTACTTC.

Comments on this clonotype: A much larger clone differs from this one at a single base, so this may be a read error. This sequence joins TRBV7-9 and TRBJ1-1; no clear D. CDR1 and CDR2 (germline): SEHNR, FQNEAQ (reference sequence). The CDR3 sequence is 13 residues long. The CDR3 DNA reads TGTGCCACCAGCTTAGTTAGGGTTGGTGGGGCTTTCTTT. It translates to CATSLVRVGGAFF.

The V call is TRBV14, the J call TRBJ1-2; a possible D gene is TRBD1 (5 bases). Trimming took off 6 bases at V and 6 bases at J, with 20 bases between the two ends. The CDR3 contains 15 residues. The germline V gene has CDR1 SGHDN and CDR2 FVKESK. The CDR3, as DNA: TGTGCCAGCAGGCTTCCCGGGGCGCTGACCCATGGCTACACCTTC. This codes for CASRLPGALTHGYTF.

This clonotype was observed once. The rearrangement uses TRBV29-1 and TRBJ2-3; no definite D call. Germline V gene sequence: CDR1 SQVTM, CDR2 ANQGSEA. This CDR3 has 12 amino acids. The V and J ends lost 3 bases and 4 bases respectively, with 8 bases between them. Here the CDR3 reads CSVETVADTQYF. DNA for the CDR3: TGCAGCGTTGAGACGGTGGCAGATACGCAGTATTTT.

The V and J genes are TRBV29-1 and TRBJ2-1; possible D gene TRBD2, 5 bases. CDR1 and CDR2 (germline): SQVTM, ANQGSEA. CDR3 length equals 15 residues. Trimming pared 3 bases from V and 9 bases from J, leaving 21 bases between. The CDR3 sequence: CSVDTAFGNVGEQFF. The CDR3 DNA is TGCAGCGTTGACACCGCTTTCGGGAATGTCGGTGAGCAGTTCTTC.

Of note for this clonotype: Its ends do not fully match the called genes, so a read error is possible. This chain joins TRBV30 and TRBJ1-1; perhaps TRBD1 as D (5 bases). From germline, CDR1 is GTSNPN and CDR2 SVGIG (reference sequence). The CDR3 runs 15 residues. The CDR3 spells CAWRGKDKANAEALF. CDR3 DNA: TGTGCCTGGAGGGGTAAGGACAAAGCGAACGCTGAAGCTCTCTTT.

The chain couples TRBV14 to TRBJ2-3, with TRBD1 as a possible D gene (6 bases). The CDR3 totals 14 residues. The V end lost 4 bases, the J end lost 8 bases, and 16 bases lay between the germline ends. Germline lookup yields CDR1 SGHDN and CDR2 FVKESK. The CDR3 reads CASSPDRFGSTQYF. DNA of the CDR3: TGTGCCAGCAGCCCCGACAGGTTCGGGTCTACGCAGTATTTT.